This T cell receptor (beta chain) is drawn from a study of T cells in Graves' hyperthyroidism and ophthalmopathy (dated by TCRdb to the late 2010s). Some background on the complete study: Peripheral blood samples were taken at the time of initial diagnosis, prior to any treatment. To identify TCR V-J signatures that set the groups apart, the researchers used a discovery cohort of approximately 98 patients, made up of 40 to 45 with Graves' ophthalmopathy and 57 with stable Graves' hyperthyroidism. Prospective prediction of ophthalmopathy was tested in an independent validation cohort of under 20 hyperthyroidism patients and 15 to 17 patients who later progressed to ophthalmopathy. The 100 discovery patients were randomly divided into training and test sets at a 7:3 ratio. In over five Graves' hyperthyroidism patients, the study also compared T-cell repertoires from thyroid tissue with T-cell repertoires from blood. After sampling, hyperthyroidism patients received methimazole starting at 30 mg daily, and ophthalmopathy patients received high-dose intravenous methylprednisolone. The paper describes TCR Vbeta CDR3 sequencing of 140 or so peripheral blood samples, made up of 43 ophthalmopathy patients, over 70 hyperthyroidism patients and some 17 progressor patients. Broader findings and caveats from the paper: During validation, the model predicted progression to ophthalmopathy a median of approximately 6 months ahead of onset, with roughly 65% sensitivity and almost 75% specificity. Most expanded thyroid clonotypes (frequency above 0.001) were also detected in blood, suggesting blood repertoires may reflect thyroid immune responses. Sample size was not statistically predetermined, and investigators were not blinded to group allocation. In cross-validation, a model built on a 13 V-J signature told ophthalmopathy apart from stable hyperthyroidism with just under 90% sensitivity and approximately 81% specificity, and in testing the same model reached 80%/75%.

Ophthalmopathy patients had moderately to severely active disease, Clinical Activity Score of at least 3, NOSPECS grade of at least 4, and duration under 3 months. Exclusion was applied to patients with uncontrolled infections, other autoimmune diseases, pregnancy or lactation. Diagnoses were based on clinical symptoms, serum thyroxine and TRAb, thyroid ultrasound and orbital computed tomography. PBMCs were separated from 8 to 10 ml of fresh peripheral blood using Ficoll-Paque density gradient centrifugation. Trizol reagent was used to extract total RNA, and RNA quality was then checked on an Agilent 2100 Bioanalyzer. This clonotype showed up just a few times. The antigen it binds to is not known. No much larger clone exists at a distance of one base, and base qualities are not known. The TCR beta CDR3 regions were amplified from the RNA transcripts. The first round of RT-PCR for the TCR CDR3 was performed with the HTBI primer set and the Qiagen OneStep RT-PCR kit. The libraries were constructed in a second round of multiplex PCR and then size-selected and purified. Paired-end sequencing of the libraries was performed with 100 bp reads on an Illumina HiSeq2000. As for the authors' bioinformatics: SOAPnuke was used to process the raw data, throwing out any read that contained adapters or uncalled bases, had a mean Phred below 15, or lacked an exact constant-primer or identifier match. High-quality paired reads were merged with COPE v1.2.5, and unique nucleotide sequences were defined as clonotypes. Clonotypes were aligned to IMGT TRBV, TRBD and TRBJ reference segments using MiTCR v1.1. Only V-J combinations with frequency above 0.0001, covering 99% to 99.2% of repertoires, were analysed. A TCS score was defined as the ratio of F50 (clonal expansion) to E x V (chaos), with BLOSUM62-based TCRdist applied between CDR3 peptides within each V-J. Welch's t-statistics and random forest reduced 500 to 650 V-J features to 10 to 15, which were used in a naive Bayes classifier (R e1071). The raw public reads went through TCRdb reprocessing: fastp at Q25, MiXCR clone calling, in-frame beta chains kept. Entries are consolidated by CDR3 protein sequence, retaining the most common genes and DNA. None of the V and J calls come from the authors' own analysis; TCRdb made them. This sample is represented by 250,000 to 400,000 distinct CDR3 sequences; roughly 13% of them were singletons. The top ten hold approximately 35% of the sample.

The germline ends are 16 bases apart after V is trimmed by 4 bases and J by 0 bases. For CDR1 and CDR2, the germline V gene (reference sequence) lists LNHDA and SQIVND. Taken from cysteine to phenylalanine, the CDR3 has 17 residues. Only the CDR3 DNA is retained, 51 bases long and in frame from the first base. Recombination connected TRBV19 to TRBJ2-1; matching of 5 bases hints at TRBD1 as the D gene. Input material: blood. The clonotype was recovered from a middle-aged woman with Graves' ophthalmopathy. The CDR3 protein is CASSRKGRLSSYNEQFF. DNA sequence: TGTGCCAGTAGTAGAAAGGGGCGACTCAGCTCCTACAATGAGCAGTTCTTC. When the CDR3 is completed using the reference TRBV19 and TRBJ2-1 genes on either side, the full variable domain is DGGITQSPKYLFRKEGQNVTLSCEQNLNHDAMYWYRQDPGQGLRLIYYSQIVNDFQKGDIAEGYSVSREKKESFPLTVTSAQKNPTAFYLCASSRKGRLSSYNEQFFGPGTRLTVL.